This T cell receptor (beta chain) was sequenced in a study (dated by TCRdb to between 2014 and 2017). Background on the whole study: The study examined whether tumor-infiltrating Tregs in breast cancer are drawn from blood Tregs or arise in situ by conversion from other CD4+ T cell subsets.

Full-length TCR variable regions were amplified by 5' RACE PCR with constant-region reverse primers, followed by semi-nested PCR with Nested Universal Primer A. Using the ReliaPrep RNA Cell Miniprep System, total RNA was extracted, and the SMARTer RACE 5'/3' Kit was then used to reverse transcribe the RNA into 5'RACE-ready cDNA. Full-length TCR alpha and beta libraries were barcoded with multiplex adaptors and sequenced on an Illumina MiSeq. For the original study's pipeline: For each of nine subset-tissue groups, sequencing data from the five patients were pooled, and the groups were compared by unsupervised clustering of TCR gene usage. The Morisita-Horn index, with shared sequences weighted by their contribution to each repertoire, was used to calculate repertoire similarity. The public reads were run again by TCRdb, first through fastp at Q25 and then through MiXCR, and only productive beta chains were kept. Every distinct CDR3 protein forms one entry, paired with its most common genes and DNA. These V and J calls rely on TCRdb rather than the paper's analysis. The sample profile shows 55,000 to 70,000 distinct CDR3 sequences; 28% of them were found once. Of the sample, 2.5% to 3.5% is held by the ten largest clones.

Here V drops 2 bases and J drops 3 bases, and the junction holds 5 bases not matched to any gene. In the germline V gene, CDR1 corresponds to KGHSH and CDR2 to LQKENI. Counted from cysteine to phenylalanine, this CDR3 has 16 amino acids. Here the CDR3 DNA is all that survives: 48 bases in frame from base 1. CD4+CD45RO+CD25- cells were isolated as memory CD4+ T cells. Tregs, naive and memory CD4+ T cells from tumor, blood and ipsilateral draining lymph nodes of five breast cancer patients underwent full-length TCR alpha and beta sequencing. Tumor tissue and lymph nodes obtained by ipsilateral axillary dissection were perfused with PBS, cut into small pieces and digested using collagenase I and hyaluronidase. A purity exceeding 90% was confirmed by FACS for the sorted cell populations. What the authors observed across the whole study: The greatest overlap of tumor-infiltrating Treg TCR alpha and beta sequences was observed with tumor naive CD4+ T cells, followed by blood naive CD4+ T cells. In terms of TCR gene usage, tumor memory CD4+ T cells clustered together with blood and lymph node memory CD4+ cells, as well as with lymph node naive CD4+ cells. Rather than covering whole repertoires, validation in the larger cohort was restricted to a single TCR beta V-J rearrangement.

About this clonotype itself: Its recognized antigen is unknown. Base-call qualities are not available, and no considerably larger clone is one nucleotide away.

This TCR was sampled from a female donor with breast cancer. The sequenced material came from tumor-infiltrating memory CD4+ T cells sorted from the breast tumor. What the cell subset or site label conveys for this sample: memory CD4+ T cells, CD4+CD45RO+CD25-. The V gene is TRBV18 and the J gene is TRBJ1-5, with 9 bases matching TRBD1. The CDR3 region: CASSPDRGSFNQPQHF. The nucleotide sequence reads TGTGCCAGCTCACCAGACAGGGGGAGTTTCAATCAGCCCCAGCATTTT.